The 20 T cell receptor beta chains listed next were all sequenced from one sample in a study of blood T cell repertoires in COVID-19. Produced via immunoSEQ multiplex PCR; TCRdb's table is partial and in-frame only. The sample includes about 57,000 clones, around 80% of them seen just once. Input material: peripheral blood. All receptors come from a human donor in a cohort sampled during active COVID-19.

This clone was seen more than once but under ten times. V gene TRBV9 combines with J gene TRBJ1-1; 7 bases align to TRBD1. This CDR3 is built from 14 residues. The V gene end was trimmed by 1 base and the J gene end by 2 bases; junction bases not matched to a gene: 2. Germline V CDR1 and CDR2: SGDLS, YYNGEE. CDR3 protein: CASSVKGANTEAFF. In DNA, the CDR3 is TGTGCCAGCAGCGTAAAGGGGGCAAACACTGAAGCTTTCTTT.

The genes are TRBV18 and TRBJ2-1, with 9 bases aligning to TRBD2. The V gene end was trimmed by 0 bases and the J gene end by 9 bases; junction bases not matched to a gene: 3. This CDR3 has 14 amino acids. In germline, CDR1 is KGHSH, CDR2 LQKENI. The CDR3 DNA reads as TGTGCCAGCTCACCACCGCCTAGCGGGACTGAGCAGTTCTTC. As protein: CASSPPPSGTEQFF.

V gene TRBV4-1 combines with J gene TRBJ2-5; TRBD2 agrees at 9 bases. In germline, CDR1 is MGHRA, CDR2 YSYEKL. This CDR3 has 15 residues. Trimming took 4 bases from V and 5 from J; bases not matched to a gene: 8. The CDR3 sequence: CASSLSGLARETQYF. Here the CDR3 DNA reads TGCGCCAGCAGCCTCTCGGGACTAGCACGGGAGACCCAGTACTTC.

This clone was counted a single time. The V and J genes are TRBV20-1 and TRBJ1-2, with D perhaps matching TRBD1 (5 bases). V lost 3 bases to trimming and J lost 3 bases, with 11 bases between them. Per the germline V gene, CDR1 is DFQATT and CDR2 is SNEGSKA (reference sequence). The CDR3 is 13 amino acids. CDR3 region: CSASQGLDYGYTF. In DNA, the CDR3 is TGCAGTGCTAGTCAGGGACTGGACTATGGCTACACCTTC.

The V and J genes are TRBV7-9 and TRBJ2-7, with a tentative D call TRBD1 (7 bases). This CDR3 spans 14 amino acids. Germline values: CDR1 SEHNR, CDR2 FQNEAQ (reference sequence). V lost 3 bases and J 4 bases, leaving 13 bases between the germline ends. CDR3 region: CASSFRRDSYEQYF. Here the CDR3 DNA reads TGTGCCAGCAGCTTCCGGCGGGACAGTTACGAGCAGTACTTC. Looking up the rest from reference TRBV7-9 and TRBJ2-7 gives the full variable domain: DTGVSQNPRHKITKRGQNVTFRCDPISEHNRLYWYRQTLGQGPEFLTYFQNEAQLEKSRLLSDRFSAERPKGSFSTLEIQRTEQGDSAMYLCASSFRRDSYEQYFGPGTRLTVT.

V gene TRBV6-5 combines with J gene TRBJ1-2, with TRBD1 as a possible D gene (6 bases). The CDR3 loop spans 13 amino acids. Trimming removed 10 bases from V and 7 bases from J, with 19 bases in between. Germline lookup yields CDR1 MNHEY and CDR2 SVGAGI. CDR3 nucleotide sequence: TGTGCCACCCTACCTGACCGGGACACTGGCTACACCTTC. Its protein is CATLPDRDTGYTF.

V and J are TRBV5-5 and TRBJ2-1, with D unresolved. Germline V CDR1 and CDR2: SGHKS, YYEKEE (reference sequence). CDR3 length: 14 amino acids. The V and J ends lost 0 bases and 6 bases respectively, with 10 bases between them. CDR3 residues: CASSLVGRSNEQFF. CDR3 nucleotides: TGTGCCAGCAGCTTGGTAGGCAGGTCCAATGAGCAGTTCTTC.

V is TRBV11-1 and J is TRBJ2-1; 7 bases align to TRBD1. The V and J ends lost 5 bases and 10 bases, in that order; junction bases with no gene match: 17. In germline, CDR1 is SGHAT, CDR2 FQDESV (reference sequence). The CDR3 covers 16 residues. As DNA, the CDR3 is TGTGCCAGCAGCCCTCCGGTGGGCAGGGGGAATTTAGAGCAGTTCTTC. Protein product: CASSPPVGRGNLEQFF. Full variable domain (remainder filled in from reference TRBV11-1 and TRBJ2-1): EAEVAQSPRYKITEKSQAVAFWCDPISGHATLYWYRQILGQGPELLVQFQDESVVDDSQLPKDRFSAERLKGVDSTLKIQPAELGDSAMYLCASSPPVGRGNLEQFFGPGTRLTVL.

The CDR3 coding sequence is TGCGCCAGCAGCCTAATCACCGGGACTAGCGGGGCAGATACGCAGTATTTT. Protein product: CASSLITGTSGADTQYF. The genes are TRBV5-1 and TRBJ2-3, with 13 positions matching TRBD2. This CDR3 is built from 17 residues. From germline, CDR1 is SGHRS and CDR2 YFSETQ. The J segment lost 4 bases and the V segment lost 4 bases, leaving 9 bases of the junction unmatched.

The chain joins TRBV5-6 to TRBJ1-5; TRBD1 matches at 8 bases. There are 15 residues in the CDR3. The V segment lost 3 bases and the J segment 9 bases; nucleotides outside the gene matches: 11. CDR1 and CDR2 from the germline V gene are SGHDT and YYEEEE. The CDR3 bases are TGTGCCAGCAGCTACTTCACAGGGGGTGAACGGCCCCAGCATTTT. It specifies CASSYFTGGERPQHF.

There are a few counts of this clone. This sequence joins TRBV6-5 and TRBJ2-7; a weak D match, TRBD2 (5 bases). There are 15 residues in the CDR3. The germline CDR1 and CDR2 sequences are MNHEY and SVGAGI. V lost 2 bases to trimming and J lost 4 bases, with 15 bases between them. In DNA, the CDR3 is TGTGCCAGCAGTTACGGGAGCGGCCCCGGGTACGAGCAGTACTTC. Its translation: CASSYGSGPGYEQYF.

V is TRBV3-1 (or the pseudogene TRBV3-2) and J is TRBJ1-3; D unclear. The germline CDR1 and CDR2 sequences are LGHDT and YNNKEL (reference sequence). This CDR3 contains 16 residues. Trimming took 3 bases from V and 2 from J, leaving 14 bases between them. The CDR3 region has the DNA TGTGCCAGCAGCCAGCCCCTGGGCTTGACTGGAAACACCATATATTTT. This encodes CASSQPLGLTGNTIYF.

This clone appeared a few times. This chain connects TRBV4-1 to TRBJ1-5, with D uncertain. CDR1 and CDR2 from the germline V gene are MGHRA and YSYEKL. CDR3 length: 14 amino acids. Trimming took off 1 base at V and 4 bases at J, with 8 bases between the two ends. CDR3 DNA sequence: TGCGCCAGCAGCCAAGGCAGACAAAATCAGCCCCAGCATTTT. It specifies CASSQGRQNQPQHF.

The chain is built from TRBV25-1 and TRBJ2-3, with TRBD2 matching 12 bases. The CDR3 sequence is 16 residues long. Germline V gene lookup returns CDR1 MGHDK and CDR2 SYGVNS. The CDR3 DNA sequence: TGTGCAAAAGGCCTAGCGGGAGGGTCTTGCACAGATACGCAGTATTTT. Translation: CAKGLAGGSCTDTQYF.

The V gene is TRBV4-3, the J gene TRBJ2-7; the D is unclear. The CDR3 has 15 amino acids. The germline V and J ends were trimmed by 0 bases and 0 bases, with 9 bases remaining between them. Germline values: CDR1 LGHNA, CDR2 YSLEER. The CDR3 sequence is CASSQESWSSYEQYF. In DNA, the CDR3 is TGCGCCAGCAGCCAAGAGAGTTGGTCCTCCTACGAGCAGTACTTC.

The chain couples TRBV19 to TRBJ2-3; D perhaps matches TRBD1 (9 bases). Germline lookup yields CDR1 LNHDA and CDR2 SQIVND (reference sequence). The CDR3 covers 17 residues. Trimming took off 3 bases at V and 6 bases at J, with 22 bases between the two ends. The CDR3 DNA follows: TGTGCCAGTAGTATCGGGGGGGGACAGGGACCCGGGGATACGCAGTATTTT. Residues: CASSIGGGQGPGDTQYF.

The CDR3 protein is CASSHKGGRSTDTQYF. The CDR3 DNA is TGCGCCAGCAGCCATAAAGGCGGGAGAAGCACAGATACGCAGTATTTT. J is TRBJ2-3 and V is TRBV4-1; TRBD2 matches 7 bases. Germline V CDR1 and CDR2: MGHRA, YSYEKL. The CDR3 has 16 amino acids. With 3 bases clipped from V and 0 bases from J, the junction kept 6 bases outside the gene matches.

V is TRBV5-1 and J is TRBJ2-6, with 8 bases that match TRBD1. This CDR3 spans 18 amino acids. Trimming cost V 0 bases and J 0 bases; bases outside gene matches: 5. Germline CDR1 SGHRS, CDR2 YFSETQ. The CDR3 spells CASSLGPQGASGANVLTF. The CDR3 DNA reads TGCGCCAGCAGCTTGGGACCCCAGGGGGCCTCTGGGGCCAACGTCCTGACTTTC.

The CDR3 is CASSPPNNGIGTYNEQFF. In DNA form, the CDR3 reads TGTGCCAGCTCACCACCGAATAACGGGATAGGGACCTACAATGAGCAGTTCTTC. V usage is TRBV18 and J usage is TRBJ2-1; D is possibly TRBD2 (5 bases). This CDR3 is 18 amino acids long. Per germline, CDR1 KGHSH and CDR2 LQKENI. V dropped 0 bases and J dropped 2 bases, with 17 bases sitting between them.

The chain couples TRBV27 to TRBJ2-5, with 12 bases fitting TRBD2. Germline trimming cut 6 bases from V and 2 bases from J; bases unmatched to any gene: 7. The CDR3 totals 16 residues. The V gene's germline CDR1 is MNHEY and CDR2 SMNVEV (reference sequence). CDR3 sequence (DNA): TGTGCCAGCAGGTTGACCCTAGCGGGAGGGCAAGAGACCCAGTACTTC. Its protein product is CASRLTLAGGQETQYF.